Shown below are 26 T cell receptor beta chains from a single sample sequenced in a study of blood T cell repertoires in COVID-19. Generated by immunoSEQ multiplex PCR, the TCRdb table keeps only in-frame clones and is missing some. The sample consists of about 220,000 clones, around four fifths of them appearing once. The source material was PBMCs or T cells enriched from blood (not recorded which). The receptors come from a woman in her 50s who had been exposed to COVID-19.

In this sample, this clone turned up once. V gene TRBV29-1 combines with J gene TRBJ2-3, with 7 bases that match TRBD2. The ends lost 2 bases at V and 0 bases at J; junction bases unmatched: 14. The CDR3 spans 18 residues. Germline-derived CDR1 and CDR2 are SQVTM and ANQGSEA. The CDR3 coding sequence is TGCAGCGTTGAAAATCCGCTGGGAGGGCACGCTAGCACAGATACGCAGTATTTT. Translated: CSVENPLGGHASTDTQYF.

This chain connects TRBV24-1 to TRBJ2-3; D perhaps matches TRBD2 (5 bases). The V gene lost 6 bases and the J gene lost 11 bases, with 14 bases spanning the gap. This CDR3 contains 12 residues. CDR1 and CDR2 (germline): KGHDR, SFDVKD. CDR3 in DNA: TGTGCCACCAGTTTGAGCGGTTCTAGGCAGTATTTT. Translating it yields CATSLSGSRQYF.

The chain links TRBV6-5 to TRBJ2-7, with TRBD1 identical over 8 bases. Germline V lookup: CDR1 MNHEY, CDR2 SVGAGI. Trimming took 0 bases from V and 2 from J; bases not matched to a gene: 3. The CDR3 loop spans 15 amino acids. This CDR3 reads CASSYSTGVAYEQYF. The CDR3 DNA sequence: TGTGCCAGCAGTTACTCGACAGGGGTGGCCTACGAGCAGTACTTC.

The genes are TRBV9 and TRBJ1-3; tentatively, D is TRBD1 (5 bases). In germline, CDR1 is SGDLS, CDR2 YYNGEE. V dropped 0 bases and J dropped 4 bases, with 14 bases sitting between them. This CDR3 is 16 amino acids long. CDR3 protein: CASSVAGGGAGNTIYF. CDR3 DNA: TGTGCCAGCAGCGTAGCTGGCGGGGGAGCCGGAAACACCATATATTTT. Full variable domain (remainder filled in from reference TRBV9 and TRBJ1-3): DSGVTQTPKHLITATGQRVTLRCSPRSGDLSVYWYQQSLDQGLQFLIQYYNGEERAKGNILERFSAQQFPDLHSELNLSSLELGDSALYFCASSVAGGGAGNTIYFGEGSWLTVV.

This rearrangement joins TRBV18 to TRBJ1-2, with a possible D match to TRBD1 (6 bases). The CDR3 sequence is 11 residues long. CDR1 and CDR2 from the germline V gene are KGHSH and LQKENI. V lost 6 bases and J lost 8, with 10 bases in between. The CDR3 spells CASSQGQGYTF. The CDR3 DNA reads as TGTGCCAGCTCGCAAGGACAGGGCTACACCTTC.

The V and J genes are TRBV5-5 and TRBJ1-2; the D is unclear. Germline CDR1 is SGHKS and CDR2 is YYEKEE (reference sequence). The length of the CDR3 is 16 residues. Trimming pared 6 bases from V and 4 bases from J, leaving 22 bases between. The CDR3 spells CASNSQRMERIYGYTF. CDR3 sequence (DNA): TGTGCCAGCAACTCCCAGCGAATGGAGAGAATCTATGGCTACACCTTC.

This clone appeared once. The rearrangement uses TRBV6-6 and TRBJ1-5; D call uncertain. With 6 bases removed from V and 3 bases from J, the gap between germline ends came to 12 bases. The CDR3 contains 14 residues. CDR1 MNHNY and CDR2 SVGAGI come from the germline V gene (reference sequence). The CDR3 here is CASSAYAPNQPQHF. CDR3 DNA sequence: TGTGCCAGCAGCGCCTACGCACCCAATCAGCCCCAGCATTTT.

This clone has a handful of counts. V gene TRBV16 combines with J gene TRBJ2-3; D is uncertain. Germline values: CDR1 KGHSY, CDR2 FQNENV. The CDR3 totals 12 residues. Trimming removed 2 bases from V and 3 bases from J, with 3 bases in between. This chain's CDR3 is CASSQTTDTQYF. The CDR3 region has the DNA TGTGCCAGCAGCCAAACAACAGATACGCAGTATTTT.

This chain joins TRBV7-9 and TRBJ1-2, with TRBD1 identical over 12 bases. J was trimmed by 7 bases and V by 3 bases; bases with no gene match: 3. The CDR3 contains 14 residues. Per germline, CDR1 SEHNR and CDR2 FQNEAQ (reference sequence). The chain's CDR3 is CASSLGQGAGGYTF. CDR3 nucleotide sequence: TGTGCCAGCAGCTTGGGACAGGGGGCGGGTGGCTACACCTTC. Filled out from reference TRBV7-9 and TRBJ1-2, the complete variable domain reads DTGVSQNPRHKITKRGQNVTFRCDPISEHNRLYWYRQTLGQGPEFLTYFQNEAQLEKSRLLSDRFSAERPKGSFSTLEIQRTEQGDSAMYLCASSLGQGAGGYTFGSGTRLTVV.

The genes are TRBV27 and TRBJ2-6, with a tentative D call TRBD1 (6 bases). V was clipped by 6 bases and J by 1 base, with 10 bases between them. The CDR3 sequence is 15 residues long. Germline V gene sequence: CDR1 MNHEY, CDR2 SMNVEV (reference sequence). CDR3 amino acids: CASRFTGSGANVLTF. Written as DNA, the CDR3 is TGTGCCAGCAGGTTTACAGGGTCTGGGGCCAACGTCCTGACTTTC.

The rearrangement links TRBV7-2 to TRBJ1-1; D is possibly TRBD1 (5 bases). The ends were cut back, 2 bases at V and 7 bases at J, with 14 bases in the middle. Germline V gene lookup returns CDR1 SGHTA and CDR2 FQGNSA. The CDR3 length is 14 residues. CDR3 nucleotide sequence: TGTGCCAGCAGCTTATGGGGGGGAATGGGTGAAGCTTTCTTT. It specifies CASSLWGGMGEAFF.

In its sample, this clone was seen a few times. This sequence joins TRBV5-1 and TRBJ1-2; 10 nucleotides match TRBD1. The V segment lost 4 bases and the J segment 6 bases; nucleotides outside the gene matches: 6. The CDR3 consists of 14 residues. The germline V gene has CDR1 SGHRS and CDR2 YFSETQ. CDR3 loop: CASSAAGTGDGYTF. The CDR3 DNA follows: TGCGCCAGCAGCGCTGCCGGGACAGGGGATGGCTACACCTTC.

J is TRBJ1-5 and V is TRBV2, with 7 nucleotides matching TRBD1. The CDR3 loop spans 12 amino acids. Trimming cost V 10 bases and J 5 bases; bases outside gene matches: 5. CDR1 is SNHLY, CDR2 FYNNEI, per germline. For the CDR3, the DNA is TGTGCCACGATAGACAGGGATCAGCCCCAGCATTTT. Translation: CATIDRDQPQHF.

The chain carries TRBV5-1 and TRBJ1-1; maybe TRBD1 (6 bases). CDR1 is SGHRS, CDR2 YFSETQ, per germline. The CDR3 loop spans 14 amino acids. Trimming took 0 bases from V and 7 from J, leaving 13 bases between them. CDR3 sequence reads: CASSLGGGGNEAFF. The CDR3 DNA reads as TGCGCCAGCAGCTTGGGCGGGGGCGGTAATGAAGCTTTCTTT. The whole variable domain, remainder taken from reference TRBV5-1 and TRBJ1-1, is KAGVTQTPRYLIKTRGQQVTLSCSPISGHRSVSWYQQTPGQGLQFLFEYFSETQRNKGNFPGRFSGRQFSNSRSEMNVSTLELGDSALYLCASSLGGGGNEAFFGQGTRLTVV.

The chain carries TRBV7-9 and TRBJ1-2, with D perhaps matching TRBD1 (6 bases). V was clipped by 6 bases and J by 8 bases, with 22 bases between them. The CDR3 totals 15 residues. Germline CDR1 is SEHNR and CDR2 is FQNEAQ (reference sequence). Here the CDR3 DNA reads TGTGCCAGCAGACAGATTAAGGGGGATCGTGAAGGCTACACCTTC. Its protein product is CASRQIKGDREGYTF.

This chain uses TRBV19 with TRBJ2-5, with a possible D match to TRBD1 (6 bases). Germline V gene data show CDR1 as LNHDA and CDR2 as SQIVND (reference sequence). The V end was cut by 6 bases, the J end by 7 bases, with 21 bases between. There are 15 residues in the CDR3. The DNA of the CDR3 is TGTGCCAGTAGCCTCAACCCCGGACAGTTTGGGACCCAGTACTTC. As protein: CASSLNPGQFGTQYF.

The chain uses TRBV29-1 and TRBJ1-4; maybe TRBD1 (6 bases). From germline, CDR1 is SQVTM and CDR2 ANQGSEA. There are 15 residues in the CDR3. Deletions cut 2 bases from V and 7 bases from J, with 17 bases between. This CDR3 is CSVETRWTASEKLFF. In DNA form, the CDR3 reads TGCAGCGTTGAAACACGCTGGACAGCAAGTGAAAAACTGTTTTTT.

This sequence joins TRBV3-1 (or the pseudogene TRBV3-2) and TRBJ1-3; TRBD1 might be the D (6 bases). This CDR3 has 14 residues. Germline V gene lookup returns CDR1 LGHDT and CDR2 YNNKEL (reference sequence). Trimming pared 0 bases from V and 4 bases from J, leaving 7 bases between. CDR3 nucleotides: TGTGCCAGCAGCCAAGAGGGGGCAGGAAACACCATATATTTT. It codes for CASSQEGAGNTIYF.

CDR3 DNA sequence: TGCGCCAGCAGCCAAGATTACGGGGGTAATGAAAAACTGTTTTTT. Protein sequence: CASSQDYGGNEKLFF. V usage is TRBV4-3 and J usage is TRBJ1-4; a possible D gene is TRBD1 (5 bases). V gave up 0 bases and J gave up 4 bases, with 9 bases separating them. The germline V gene encodes CDR1 LGHNA and CDR2 YSLEER. CDR3 size: 15 residues.

J is TRBJ2-7 and V is TRBV5-5; tentative D call: TRBD1 (6 bases). The CDR3 has 13 residues. Per germline, CDR1 SGHKS and CDR2 YYEKEE (reference sequence). Between the trimmed V and J ends, which lost 4 bases and 5 bases, there was a span of 13 bases. The CDR3 DNA reads as TGTGCCAGCAGCCTAGGAAGGGGGAACGAGCAGTACTTC. Translation: CASSLGRGNEQYF.

CDR3 loop: CASSPHSSWNTEAFF. In DNA, the CDR3 is TGTGCCAGCAGCCCCCATTCAAGCTGGAACACTGAAGCTTTCTTT. This rearrangement joins TRBV9 to TRBJ1-1; D unclear. The V end lost 4 bases, the J end lost 1 base, and 14 bases lay between the germline ends. Looked up from germline, CDR1 is SGDLS and CDR2 is YYNGEE. The CDR3 length is 15 residues.

This sequence joins TRBV10-2 and TRBJ2-7, with TRBD1 identical over 8 bases. The CDR3 is 14 residues long. V shed 2 bases and J 4 bases; nucleotides not matched to a gene: 4. Germline V gene data show CDR1 as WSHSY and CDR2 as SAAADI. The CDR3 region has the DNA TGCGCCAGCAGTGAGGACAGGGGATCTTACGAGCAGTACTTC. As protein: CASSEDRGSYEQYF.

The V and J genes are TRBV7-9 and TRBJ2-7; D perhaps matches TRBD1 (5 bases). The CDR3 covers 14 residues. The V and J ends lost 7 bases and 4 bases respectively, with 17 bases between them. Germline lookup yields CDR1 SEHNR and CDR2 FQNEAQ (reference sequence). Here the CDR3 DNA reads TGTGCCAGCACCCCGGCAGGGAATTGGTACGAGCAGTACTTC. Its translation: CASTPAGNWYEQYF.

This clone came up a few times. The chain carries TRBV7-9 and TRBJ1-1, with 7 bases identical to TRBD1. Germline V CDR1 and CDR2: SEHNR, FQNEAQ (reference sequence). The length of the CDR3 is 17 residues. Trimming cost V 4 bases and J 0 bases; bases outside gene matches: 11. The chain's CDR3 is CASSSLRTGPMNTEAFF. CDR3 DNA: TGTGCCAGCAGCTCACTCCGGACAGGACCCATGAACACTGAAGCTTTCTTT. The whole variable domain, filled in from reference TRBV7-9 and TRBJ1-1, reads DTGVSQNPRHKITKRGQNVTFRCDPISEHNRLYWYRQTLGQGPEFLTYFQNEAQLEKSRLLSDRFSAERPKGSFSTLEIQRTEQGDSAMYLCASSSLRTGPMNTEAFFGQGTRLTVV.

V and J are TRBV7-9 and TRBJ2-7; 12 nucleotides agree with TRBD1. Losses at the gene ends were 6 bases for V and 6 bases for J; bases not matched to a gene: 12. Germline assignment: CDR1 SEHNR and CDR2 FQNEAQ (reference sequence). The CDR3 contains 16 residues. The CDR3 is CASRHATGTGGTEQYF. The CDR3 DNA is TGTGCCAGCAGACACGCCACCGGGACAGGGGGCACCGAGCAGTACTTC.

V and J are TRBV6-2 or TRBV6-3 and TRBJ2-5; no clear D gene. There are 14 residues in the CDR3. From germline, CDR1 is MNHEY and CDR2 SVGEGT. V lost 6 bases and J 3 bases, leaving 14 bases between the germline ends. DNA for the CDR3: TGTGCCAGCAGCCTATATTCTAGGAAAGAGACCCAGTACTTC. Its translation is CASSLYSRKETQYF.